The next 17 T cell receptor beta chains were all read from a single sample in a study of blood T cell repertoires in COVID-19. Profiled with immunoSEQ multiplex PCR; TCRdb holds only in-frame clones, not every one. Among approximately 150,000 clones listed, around four fifths were seen once. Sequences were obtained from peripheral blood. These receptors all stem from a woman between 70 and 85 years old who had recovered from COVID-19.

The chain couples TRBV19 to TRBJ2-7; 8 bases line up with TRBD1. The CDR3 contains 16 residues. Germline-derived CDR1 and CDR2 are LNHDA and SQIVND (reference sequence). Trimming cost V 3 bases and J 4 bases; bases outside gene matches: 11. CDR3 sequence reads: CASSIPTGDKRYEQYF. In DNA form, the CDR3 reads TGTGCCAGTAGTATCCCGACAGGGGACAAGCGATACGAGCAGTACTTC.

The chain joins TRBV9 to TRBJ2-3; 8 bases agree with TRBD2. CDR1 is SGDLS and CDR2 is YYNGEE in the germline V gene. This CDR3 has 16 residues. V dropped 3 bases and J dropped 4; count of bases not matched to a gene: 10. The CDR3 loop reads CASSGLAGGVADTQYF. As DNA, the CDR3 is TGTGCCAGCAGCGGTCTGGCGGGAGGTGTCGCAGATACGCAGTATTTT. The variable domain in full, with the rest retrieved from reference TRBV9 and TRBJ2-3, is DSGVTQTPKHLITATGQRVTLRCSPRSGDLSVYWYQQSLDQGLQFLIQYYNGEERAKGNILERFSAQQFPDLHSELNLSSLELGDSALYFCASSGLAGGVADTQYFGPGTRLTVL.

This chain uses TRBV12-3 or TRBV12-4 with TRBJ1-5; D is ambiguous. V gave up 3 bases and J gave up 6 bases, with 6 bases separating them. CDR3 size: 12 residues. For the CDR3, the DNA is TGTGCCAGCAGTTTTCAGGTTCAGCCCCAGCATTTT. Amino acids: CASSFQVQPQHF.

The rearrangement links TRBV2 to TRBJ2-7; 10 bases match TRBD2. The germline CDR1 and CDR2 sequences are SNHLY and FYNNEI. Losses at the gene ends were 7 bases for V and 3 bases for J; bases not matched to a gene: 12. This CDR3 has 16 residues. CDR3 in amino acids: CASTGSRLAGLYEQYF. The CDR3 coding sequence is TGTGCCAGCACCGGGAGCCGACTAGCGGGCCTCTACGAGCAGTACTTC.

The J gene is TRBJ2-1, the V gene TRBV19, with a possible D match to TRBD2 (6 bases). Trimming shortened V by 1 base and J by 8 bases, and 6 bases separated the two germline ends. Germline V gene lookup returns CDR1 LNHDA and CDR2 SQIVND (reference sequence). The CDR3 sequence is 12 residues long. In nucleotides, the CDR3 is TGTGCCAGTAGTATAGCGGGGGATGAGCAGTTCTTC. Translation gives CASSIAGDEQFF.

The chain employs TRBV25-1 and TRBJ1-1; TRBD1 might be the D (6 bases). Germline V lookup: CDR1 MGHDK, CDR2 SYGVNS. The CDR3 sequence is 14 residues long. V was trimmed by 6 bases and J by 8 bases, leaving 19 bases between them. CDR3 region: CASSQAGGPREAFF. The CDR3 coding sequence is TGTGCCAGCAGCCAGGCCGGGGGGCCCCGAGAAGCTTTCTTT.

The chain is built from TRBV7-2 and TRBJ1-5; possibly TRBD1 for D (5 bases). This CDR3 region has 13 residues. Trimming removed 8 bases from V and 6 bases from J, with 14 bases in between. From germline, CDR1 is SGHTA and CDR2 FQGNSA. The CDR3 here is CASDAGGGQPQHF. CDR3 nucleotide sequence: TGTGCCAGCGACGCGGGGGGAGGTCAGCCCCAGCATTTT. The variable domain in full, completed from reference TRBV7-2 and TRBJ1-5, reads GAGVSQSPSNKVTEKGKDVELRCDPISGHTALYWYRQSLGQGLEFLIYFQGNSAPDKSGLPSDRFSAERTGGSVSTLTIQRTQQEDSAVYLCASDAGGGQPQHFGDGTRLSIL.

The rearrangement joins TRBV29-1 to TRBJ2-3, with D uncertain. This CDR3 region has 15 residues. Germline CDR1 reads SQVTM; CDR2 reads ANQGSEA. Trimming shortened V by 2 bases and J by 0 bases, and 12 bases separated the two germline ends. The CDR3 is CSVEKKGGSTDTQYF. CDR3 bases: TGCAGCGTTGAAAAGAAAGGCGGTAGCACAGATACGCAGTATTTT.

This chain uses TRBV30 with TRBJ2-2, with D perhaps matching TRBD2 (6 bases). The germline V and J ends were trimmed by 3 bases and 5 bases, with 13 bases remaining between them. The V gene's germline CDR1 is GTSNPN and CDR2 SVGIG (reference sequence). The CDR3 totals 14 residues. CDR3 in DNA: TGTGCCTGGAGCCCGATTGGGAGGACCGGGGAGCTGTTTTTT. Protein sequence: CAWSPIGRTGELFF.

A word on this clone: This may be a read error: a much more frequent sequence differs by one nucleotide. The chain carries TRBV3-1 (or the pseudogene TRBV3-2) and TRBJ2-1; 7 bases agree with TRBD2. This CDR3 region has 13 residues. Germline CDR1 is LGHDT and CDR2 is YNNKEL (reference sequence). After removal of 4 bases from V and 3 bases from J, the junction contained 0 bases not matched to a gene. In DNA, the CDR3 is TGTGCCAGCAGCCCGGGGGGCTACAATGAGCAGTTCTTC. Translation gives CASSPGGYNEQFF.

The chain has TRBV18 and TRBJ2-3; D is unclear. The CDR3 runs 13 residues. Trimming shortened V by 2 bases and J by 2 bases, and 5 bases separated the two germline ends. Germline V gene sequence: CDR1 KGHSH, CDR2 LQKENI. CDR3 coding DNA: TGTGCCAGCTCACCAGAGCACACAGATACGCAGTATTTT. This gives the protein CASSPEHTDTQYF.

The chain recombines TRBV10-3 with TRBJ1-2; 7 nucleotides line up with TRBD1. With V trimmed by 6 bases and J by 6 bases, 4 bases remained unmatched. This CDR3 spans 12 amino acids. Germline loops: CDR1 ENHRY, CDR2 SYGVKD. CDR3 sequence (DNA): TGTGCCATCAGCCCCAGGGGGGATGGCTACACCTTC. This sequence encodes CAISPRGDGYTF.

This rearrangement joins TRBV30 to TRBJ2-3, with D maybe TRBD1 (6 bases). V shed 3 bases and J shed 1 base, with 29 bases lying between them. Germline V CDR1 and CDR2: GTSNPN, SVGIG (reference sequence). The CDR3 is made up of 20 amino acids. The DNA of the CDR3 is TGTGCCTGGAGGGACGGTTACCACGGGACATCTGGAAAGGGCACAGATACGCAGTATTTT. Translated, it gives CAWRDGYHGTSGKGTDTQYF. The whole variable domain, remainder taken from reference TRBV30 and TRBJ2-3, is SQTIHQWPATLVQPVGSPLSLECTVEGTSNPNLYWYRQAAGRGLQLLFYSVGIGQISSEVPQNLSASRPQDRQFILSSKKLLLSDSGFYLCAWRDGYHGTSGKGTDTQYFGPGTRLTVL.

V usage is TRBV4-2 and J usage is TRBJ2-1; D gene uncertain. Per the germline V gene, CDR1 is LGHNA and CDR2 is YNFKEQ. V was pared by 0 bases and J by 7 bases, with 19 bases between. The CDR3 sequence is 17 residues long. CDR3 DNA sequence: TGTGCCAGCAGCCAAGAGGTTTTAGCTTTTCTTAAAAATGAGCAGTTCTTC. As protein: CASSQEVLAFLKNEQFF.

The DNA for the CDR3 is TGTGCCAGCGGGCCCTTGGGCGGGTCCCGGGGGGACATTCAGTACTTC. This sequence encodes CASGPLGGSRGDIQYF. This sequence joins TRBV27 and TRBJ2-4; TRBD2 aligns across 7 bases. Per germline, CDR1 MNHEY and CDR2 SMNVEV (reference sequence). The ends lost 8 bases at V and 8 bases at J; junction bases unmatched: 18. This CDR3 comprises 16 residues.

The chain employs TRBV10-2 and TRBJ1-2; D is perhaps TRBD1 (6 bases). The length of the CDR3 is 13 residues. V was trimmed by 8 bases and J by 0 bases, leaving 10 bases between them. The germline CDR1 and CDR2 sequences are WSHSY and SAAADI. The CDR3 reads CASSRDTNYGYTF. In nucleotides, the CDR3 is TGCGCCAGCTCCAGGGACACTAACTATGGCTACACCTTC.

The chain recombines TRBV4-2 with TRBJ1-2, with D hard to call. Germline-derived CDR1 and CDR2 are LGHNA and YNFKEQ. CDR3 length: 12 residues. Deletions cut 3 bases from V and 2 bases from J, with 4 bases between. The CDR3 DNA reads TGTGCCAGCAGCCAGGAGAACTATGGCTACACCTTC. This encodes CASSQENYGYTF.